These 27 T cell receptor beta chains were all obtained from the same sample, sequenced in a study of blood T cell repertoires in COVID-19. The method was immunoSEQ multiplex PCR; TCRdb's version includes in-frame clones alone and lacks a portion of them. The profile shows under 300,000 clones, about 85% of them singletons. Material for sequencing was PBMCs or T cells enriched from blood (not recorded which). The receptors come from a young woman with acute COVID-19.

J is TRBJ2-3 and V is TRBV20-1; 8 nucleotides agree with TRBD2. Germline CDR1 is DFQATT and CDR2 is SNEGSKA (reference sequence). J gave up 3 bases and V 3 bases, and 8 bases lay outside the gene matches. The CDR3 totals 15 residues. The CDR3 loop is CSASPLAAMTDTQYF. In DNA, the CDR3 is TGCAGTGCTAGTCCACTAGCGGCAATGACAGATACGCAGTATTTT.

V and J are TRBV11-2 and TRBJ2-7, with 7 bases aligning to TRBD2. V was pared by 5 bases and J by 0 bases, with 1 base of the junction left unmatched. CDR1 and CDR2 (germline): SGHAT, FQNNGV. CDR3 length equals 13 residues. CDR3 in DNA: TGTGCCAGCAGCACGGGGGGCTCCTACGAGCAGTACTTC. This gives the protein CASSTGGSYEQYF.

The chain links TRBV19 to TRBJ2-2, with TRBD1 matching over 9 bases. CDR1 and CDR2 (germline): LNHDA, SQIVND (reference sequence). V was clipped by 4 bases and J by 10 bases; unmatched bases: 10. The CDR3 runs to 15 residues. CDR3 protein: CASSTGTGMVAELFF. Written as DNA, the CDR3 is TGTGCCAGTAGTACCGGGACAGGGATGGTGGCGGAGCTGTTTTTT.

This clone was seen more than once but under ten times. The chain recombines TRBV5-1 with TRBJ2-1; 8 nucleotides align to TRBD1. This CDR3 has 13 residues. V shed 5 bases and J 5 bases; nucleotides not matched to a gene: 3. CDR1 is SGHRS, CDR2 YFSETQ, per germline. CDR3 protein: CASRLDRDNEQFF. The CDR3 DNA sequence: TGCGCCAGCAGGCTGGACAGGGACAATGAGCAGTTCTTC.

The chain uses TRBV5-4 and TRBJ2-1; possibly TRBD1 for D (6 bases). Germline-derived CDR1 and CDR2 are SGHNT and YYREEE (reference sequence). V gave up 4 bases and J gave up 5 bases, with 19 bases separating them. CDR3 length equals 16 residues. The CDR3 spells CASSPTTGRTHNEQFF. In DNA, the CDR3 is TGTGCCAGCAGCCCAACCACAGGGCGAACTCACAATGAGCAGTTCTTC.

This rearrangement joins TRBV19 to TRBJ2-1; TRBD2 matches 8 bases. This CDR3 region has 14 residues. CDR1 LNHDA and CDR2 SQIVND come from the germline V gene (reference sequence). Trimming at V came to 5 bases and at J to 7 bases, leaving 7 bases not matched to a gene. The chain's CDR3 is CASSRAGDLNEQFF. The CDR3 DNA follows: TGTGCCAGTAGTCGAGCGGGGGACCTGAATGAGCAGTTCTTC.

V is TRBV24-1 and J is TRBJ2-5; TRBD1 matches 9 bases. This CDR3 has 16 amino acids. V gave up 3 bases and J gave up 1 base; unmatched junction bases: 5. CDR1 is KGHDR, CDR2 SFDVKD, per germline. CDR3 region: CATSDAGQGLQETQYF. CDR3 coding DNA: TGTGCCACCAGTGATGCGGGACAGGGCCTCCAAGAGACCCAGTACTTC.

The chain carries TRBV11-3 and TRBJ2-2; 9 bases are shared with TRBD1. Germline values: CDR1 SGHNT, CDR2 YENEEA. The V and J ends lost 5 bases and 5 bases, in that order; junction bases with no gene match: 3. The CDR3 contains 14 residues. CDR3 sequence (DNA): TGTGCCAGCAGCCCCGGACAGGGGACCGGGGAGCTGTTTTTT. It codes for CASSPGQGTGELFF.

This sequence joins TRBV3-1 (or the pseudogene TRBV3-2) and TRBJ2-3; TRBD2 matches 10 bases. This CDR3 region has 16 residues. V lost 5 bases and J lost 4; bases outside the gene matches: 9. From germline, CDR1 is LGHDT and CDR2 YNNKEL (reference sequence). The CDR3 DNA follows: TGTGCCAGCAGCGAAGTAACTAGCGGGATGTCAGATACGCAGTATTTT. Protein: CASSEVTSGMSDTQYF.

The chain employs TRBV9 and TRBJ1-2; D remains unclear. V was trimmed by 0 bases and J by 7 bases, leaving 13 bases between them. This CDR3 contains 14 residues. The germline CDR1 and CDR2 sequences are SGDLS and YYNGEE. The CDR3 loop reads CASSVGPAGSGYTF. CDR3 sequence (DNA): TGTGCCAGCAGCGTAGGGCCCGCCGGGAGTGGCTACACCTTC.

This clone appeared a single time. The CDR3 reads CASSSARGGFTDTQYF. The CDR3 DNA sequence: TGTGCCAGCAGCTCTGCCCGGGGGGGCTTCACAGATACGCAGTATTTT. V gene TRBV5-4 combines with J gene TRBJ2-3; TRBD2 matches 8 bases. Germline V gene lookup returns CDR1 SGHNT and CDR2 YYREEE (reference sequence). V gave up 3 bases and J gave up 2 bases; unmatched junction bases: 8. CDR3 length equals 16 residues.

To note about this clone: The same CDR3 can be traced to other DNA sequences in this sample. V usage is TRBV2 and J usage is TRBJ1-1; TRBD1 might be the D (5 bases). Germline CDR1 and CDR2: SNHLY and FYNNEI. The CDR3 spans 13 residues. Between the trimmed V and J ends, which lost 4 bases and 2 bases, there was a span of 8 bases. CDR3 coding DNA: TGTGCCAGCAGTGGGCAGGGAAACACTGAAGCTTTCTTT. Amino acids: CASSGQGNTEAFF. The full variable domain, in which reference TRBV2 and TRBJ1-1 provide the parts outside the CDR3, is EPEVTQTPSHQVTQMGQEVILRCVPISNHLYFYWYRQILGQKVEFLVSFYNNEISEKSEIFDDQFSVERPDGSNFTLKIRSTKLEDSAMYFCASSGQGNTEAFFGQGTRLTVV.

This clone is a singleton in its sample. The rearrangement links TRBV7-9 to TRBJ2-7; 13 bases are shared with TRBD2. This CDR3 contains 15 residues. V shed 5 bases and J 6 bases; nucleotides not matched to a gene: 7. Germline CDR1 is SEHNR and CDR2 is FQNEAQ (reference sequence). The CDR3 DNA sequence: TGTGCCAGCAGCCCGCCGGGACTAGCGGGATCCGAGCAGTACTTC. Its protein is CASSPPGLAGSEQYF. Looking up the rest from reference TRBV7-9 and TRBJ2-7 gives the full variable domain: DTGVSQNPRHKITKRGQNVTFRCDPISEHNRLYWYRQTLGQGPEFLTYFQNEAQLEKSRLLSDRFSAERPKGSFSTLEIQRTEQGDSAMYLCASSPPGLAGSEQYFGPGTRLTVT.

This rearrangement joins TRBV5-6 to TRBJ1-1, with 9 nucleotides matching TRBD1. Germline CDR1 is SGHDT and CDR2 is YYEEEE. The V and J ends lost 0 bases and 7 bases, in that order; junction bases with no gene match: 7. The CDR3 is made up of 15 amino acids. The CDR3 loop is CASSLGGQGKDEAFF. In DNA, the CDR3 is TGTGCCAGCAGCTTGGGGGGACAGGGTAAGGATGAAGCTTTCTTT.

This chain connects TRBV6-5 to TRBJ2-3, with D unresolved. The CDR3 spans 13 residues. The germline V gene encodes CDR1 MNHEY and CDR2 SVGAGI. V dropped 5 bases and J dropped 4 bases, with 10 bases sitting between them. The DNA for the CDR3 is TGTGCCAGCAGTCACCAACTATCAGATACGCAGTATTTT. Its translation is CASSHQLSDTQYF.

The V call is TRBV7-2, the J call TRBJ2-1, with unresolved D. Deletions cut 0 bases from V and 8 bases from J, with 11 bases between. This CDR3 spans 14 amino acids. Germline V lookup: CDR1 SGHTA, CDR2 FQGNSA. Written as DNA, the CDR3 is TGTGCCAGCAGCTTAGCTGGGCGAAGCCATGAGCAGTTCTTC. It is translated as CASSLAGRSHEQFF.

V usage is TRBV2 and J usage is TRBJ2-3; 7 nucleotides match TRBD1. V lost 7 bases to trimming and J lost 0 bases; unmatched junction nucleotides: 4. The CDR3 sequence is 14 residues long. Germline loops: CDR1 SNHLY, CDR2 FYNNEI. CDR3 nucleotides: TGTGCCAGCATATCGGGACAGAGCACAGATACGCAGTATTTT. Amino acids: CASISGQSTDTQYF.

The count of this clone is one. The J gene is TRBJ2-2, the V gene TRBV5-4, with D tentatively TRBD2 (6 bases). The CDR3 totals 18 residues. The germline CDR1 and CDR2 sequences are SGHNT and YYREEE (reference sequence). The V end lost 0 bases, the J end lost 5 bases, and 20 bases lay between the germline ends. In DNA form, the CDR3 reads TGTGCCAGCAGCTTGGGCAGAGGCAGGGCCGGGGGAACCGGGGAGCTGTTTTTT. Translating gives CASSLGRGRAGGTGELFF.

The V and J genes are TRBV11-3 and TRBJ2-1; TRBD2 agrees at 14 bases. The CDR3 consists of 17 residues. Trimming cost V 4 bases and J 3 bases; bases outside gene matches: 5. Germline V gives CDR1 SGHNT, CDR2 YENEEA. The CDR3 loop is CASSSGTSGGLYNEQFF. The CDR3 coding sequence is TGTGCCAGCAGCTCGGGGACTAGCGGGGGTCTCTACAATGAGCAGTTCTTC.

This chain links TRBV19 with TRBJ2-2; D gene unclear. V was clipped by 8 bases and J by 6 bases, with 7 bases between them. Germline V CDR1 and CDR2: LNHDA, SQIVND (reference sequence). The CDR3 has 11 residues. The CDR3 loop is CASSGSGELFF. The CDR3 DNA follows: TGTGCCAGTTCAGGATCCGGGGAGCTGTTTTTT.

The chain combines TRBV2 with TRBJ2-7; D gene unclear. Trimming cost V 3 bases and J 5 bases, with 11 bases left between them. From germline, CDR1 is SNHLY and CDR2 FYNNEI. This CDR3 is built from 13 residues. CDR3 amino acids: CASSDLTPHEQYF. CDR3 DNA sequence: TGTGCCAGCAGTGACCTGACTCCCCACGAGCAGTACTTC.

The chain carries TRBV4-1 and TRBJ2-7; 10 nucleotides agree with TRBD1. CDR3 size: 16 residues. Germline values: CDR1 MGHRA, CDR2 YSYEKL. J lost 2 bases, V lost 3 bases, and 7 bases had no gene match. In nucleotides, the CDR3 is TGCGCCAGCAGCCAGTTTGGAGGGACAGGGGCCTACGAGCAGTACTTC. Its translation: CASSQFGGTGAYEQYF.

This chain connects TRBV5-5 to TRBJ1-1, with D possibly matching TRBD1 (6 bases). The CDR3 contains 13 residues. The ends were cut back, 4 bases at V and 1 base at J, with 8 bases in the middle. Germline assignment: CDR1 SGHKS and CDR2 YYEKEE (reference sequence). The CDR3 DNA sequence: TGTGCCAGCAGCACACAGGGGAACACTGAAGCTTTCTTT. It encodes CASSTQGNTEAFF.

V and J are TRBV6-5 and TRBJ2-7; TRBD2 might be the D (6 bases). Germline V gives CDR1 MNHEY, CDR2 SVGAGI. The CDR3 extends over 16 amino acids. V lost 0 bases to trimming and J lost 0 bases, with 12 bases between them. DNA of the CDR3: TGTGCCAGCAGTTACTCGCGGGACTTCAGCTCCTACGAGCAGTACTTC. This encodes CASSYSRDFSSYEQYF.

The gene calls are TRBV19 and TRBJ2-5; the D gene is possibly TRBD2 (7 bases). CDR1 and CDR2 (germline): LNHDA, SQIVND (reference sequence). This CDR3 is 15 amino acids long. V gave up 2 bases and J gave up 5 bases, with 15 bases separating them. The CDR3 reads CASSIRGAGRETQYF. CDR3 nucleotides: TGTGCCAGTAGTATACGGGGGGCGGGTAGGGAGACCCAGTACTTC.

This chain links TRBV27 with TRBJ2-1; 8 positions agree with TRBD2. The CDR3 is 17 residues long. Germline loops: CDR1 MNHEY, CDR2 SMNVEV (reference sequence). V shed 4 bases and J 2 bases; nucleotides not matched to a gene: 10. The DNA of the CDR3 is TGTGCCAGCAGTTCCATTTTAGCGGGAATCGCCTACAATGAGCAGTTCTTC. Translated, it gives CASSSILAGIAYNEQFF.

The rearrangement joins TRBV7-9 to TRBJ1-4; TRBD1 is a possible D gene (5 bases). The germline V gene encodes CDR1 SEHNR and CDR2 FQNEAQ (reference sequence). CDR3 size: 12 residues. V dropped 6 bases and J dropped 5 bases, with 7 bases sitting between them. CDR3 loop: CASSYRNEKLFF. The DNA for the CDR3 is TGTGCCAGCAGTTACAGGAATGAAAAACTGTTTTTT.